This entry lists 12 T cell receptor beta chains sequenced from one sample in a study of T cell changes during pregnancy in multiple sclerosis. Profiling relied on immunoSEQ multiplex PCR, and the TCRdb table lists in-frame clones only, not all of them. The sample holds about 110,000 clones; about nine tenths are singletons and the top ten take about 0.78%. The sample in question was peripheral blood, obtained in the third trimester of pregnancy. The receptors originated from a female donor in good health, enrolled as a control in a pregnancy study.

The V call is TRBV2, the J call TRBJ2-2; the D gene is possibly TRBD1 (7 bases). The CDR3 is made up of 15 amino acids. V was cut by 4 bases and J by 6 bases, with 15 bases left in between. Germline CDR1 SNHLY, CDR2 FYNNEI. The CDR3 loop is CASSVSGGSPGELFF. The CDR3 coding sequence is TGTGCCAGCAGTGTCTCAGGGGGGAGTCCCGGGGAGCTGTTTTTT.

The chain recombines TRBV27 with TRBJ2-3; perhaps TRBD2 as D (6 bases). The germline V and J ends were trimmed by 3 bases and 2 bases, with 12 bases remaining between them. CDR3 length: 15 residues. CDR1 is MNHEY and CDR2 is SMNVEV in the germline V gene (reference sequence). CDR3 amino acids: CASSLGPGLTDTQYF. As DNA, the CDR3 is TGTGCCAGCAGTTTGGGGCCGGGACTCACAGATACGCAGTATTTT.

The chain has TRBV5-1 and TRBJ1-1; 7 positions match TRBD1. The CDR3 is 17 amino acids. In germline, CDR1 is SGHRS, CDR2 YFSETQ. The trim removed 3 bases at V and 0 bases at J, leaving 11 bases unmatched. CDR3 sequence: CASSSGRQGPMNTEAFF. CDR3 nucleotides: TGCGCCAGCAGCTCGGGAAGACAGGGACCTATGAACACTGAAGCTTTCTTT.

The CDR3 reads CASSSPPATGNSPLHF. The CDR3 DNA reads TGTGCCAGCAGCTCTCCTCCGGCGACAGGCAATTCACCCCTCCACTTT. The rearrangement joins TRBV13 to TRBJ1-6; weak D call: TRBD1 (6 bases). This CDR3 contains 16 residues. Germline V gene data show CDR1 as PRHDT and CDR2 as FYEKMQ (reference sequence). V lost 4 bases to trimming and J lost 7 bases, with 17 bases between them.

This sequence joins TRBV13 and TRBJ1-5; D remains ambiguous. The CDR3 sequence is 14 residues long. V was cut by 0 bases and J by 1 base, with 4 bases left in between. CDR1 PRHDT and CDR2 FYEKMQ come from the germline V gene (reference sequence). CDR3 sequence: CASSLGPSNQPQHF. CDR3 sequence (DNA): TGTGCCAGCAGCTTAGGCCCGAGCAATCAGCCCCAGCATTTT.

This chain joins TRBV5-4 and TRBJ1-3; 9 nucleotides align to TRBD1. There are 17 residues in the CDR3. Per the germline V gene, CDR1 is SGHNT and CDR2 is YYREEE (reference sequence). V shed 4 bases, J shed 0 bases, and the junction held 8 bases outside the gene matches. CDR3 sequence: CASSLRDRAVSGNTIYF. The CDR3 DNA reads TGTGCCAGCAGCCTCCGGGACAGGGCTGTCTCTGGAAACACCATATATTTT.

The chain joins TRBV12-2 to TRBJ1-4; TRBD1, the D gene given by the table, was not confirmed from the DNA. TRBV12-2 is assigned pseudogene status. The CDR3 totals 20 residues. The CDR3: CASRFMTRSGKGQGGEKLFF. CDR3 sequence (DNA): TGTGCAAGTCGCTTTATGACCAGGTCAGGGAAGGGACAGGGGGGAGAAAAACTGTTTTTT.

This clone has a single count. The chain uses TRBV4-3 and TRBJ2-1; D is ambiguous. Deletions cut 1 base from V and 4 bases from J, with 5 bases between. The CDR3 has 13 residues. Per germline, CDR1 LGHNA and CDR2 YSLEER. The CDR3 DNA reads TGCGCCAGCAGCCAAGTAAAATACAATGAGCAGTTCTTC. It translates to CASSQVKYNEQFF.

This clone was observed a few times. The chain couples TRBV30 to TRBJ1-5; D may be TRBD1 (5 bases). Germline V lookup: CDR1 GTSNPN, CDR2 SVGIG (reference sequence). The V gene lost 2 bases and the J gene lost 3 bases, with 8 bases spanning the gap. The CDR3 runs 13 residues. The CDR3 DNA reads TGTGCCTGGAGTCAGACAGACAATCAGCCCCAGCATTTT. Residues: CAWSQTDNQPQHF.

The CDR3 sequence: CASSPQDTGNTIYF. Written as DNA, the CDR3 is TGTGCCAGCAGTCCTCAGGATACTGGAAACACCATATATTTT. This sequence joins TRBV2 and TRBJ1-3; no definite D call. V dropped 5 bases and J dropped 2 bases, with 10 bases sitting between them. Germline V gene lookup returns CDR1 SNHLY and CDR2 FYNNEI. This CDR3 is built from 14 residues.

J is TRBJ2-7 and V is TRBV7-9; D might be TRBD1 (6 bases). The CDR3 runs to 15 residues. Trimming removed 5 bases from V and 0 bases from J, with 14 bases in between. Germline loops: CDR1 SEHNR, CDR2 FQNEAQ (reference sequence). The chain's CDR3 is CASSALTGGSYEQYF. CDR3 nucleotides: TGTGCCAGCAGCGCCTTGACAGGCGGCTCCTACGAGCAGTACTTC.

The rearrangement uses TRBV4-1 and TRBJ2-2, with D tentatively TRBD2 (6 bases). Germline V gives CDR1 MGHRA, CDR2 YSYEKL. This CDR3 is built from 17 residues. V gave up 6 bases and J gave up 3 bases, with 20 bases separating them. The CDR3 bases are TGCGCCAGCAGACGGAGGGTGACTGAAATTTACACCGGGGAGCTGTTTTTT. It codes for CASRRRVTEIYTGELFF.